This is a list of T cell receptor beta chains from one sample in a study of T cells in Graves' hyperthyroidism and ophthalmopathy. TCRdb reprocessed the multiplex PCR reads via MiXCR and lists one record per CDR3 protein. The table includes around 450,000 distinct CDR3 sequences, 15% to 18% detected once. Input material: blood. The receptors derive from a woman aged 18-29 years with Graves' hyperthyroidism. Both conserved end residues are part of each CDR3. A D gene is named only where the DNA matches it firmly. Part of the rows lack a size; the others show once, few, many or a class for expanded clones.

V	size	J	D	CDR3	DNA
TRBV19	many	TRBJ2-7	TRBD2	CASSTTGDYSYEQYF	TGTGCCAGTAGCACCACCGGGGACTACTCCTACGAGCAGTACTTC
TRBV19	many	TRBJ1-5	TRBD1	CASTNQGTGNQPQHF	TGTGCCAGTACAAACCAGGGGACAGGCAATCAGCCCCAGCATTTT
TRBV30	few	TRBJ2-5	-	CAFLKRAPQETQYF	TGTGCCTTCCTGAAGAGGGCCCCCCAAGAGACCCAGTACTTC
TRBV20-1	few	TRBJ1-1	-	CSARVEGNTEAFF	TGCAGTGCTAGAGTGGAGGGGAACACTGAAGCTTTCTTT
TRBV7-9	many	TRBJ2-1	-	CASSSATGTNSYNEQFF	TGTGCCAGCAGCTCCGCCACCGGGACAAACTCCTACAATGAGCAGTTCTTC
TRBV2	many	TRBJ2-5	TRBD1	CASSDTGTGDETQYF	TGTGCCAGCAGTGACACCGGGACAGGGGATGAGACCCAGTACTTC
TRBV5-1	many	TRBJ2-2	-	CASSLARVDTGELFF	TGCGCCAGCAGCTTGGCCAGGGTCGACACCGGGGAGCTGTTTTTT
TRBV27	many	TRBJ1-1	-	CASSSWGGTEAFF	TGTGCCAGCAGTTCGTGGGGCGGTACTGAAGCTTTCTTT
TRBV19	few	TRBJ2-7	TRBD2	CASPPGLAGGLDSEQYF	TGTGCCAGTCCCCCGGGACTAGCGGGAGGACTCGACTCCGAGCAGTACTTC
TRBV30	many	TRBJ1-2	TRBD1	CAWYTGQGAYGYTF	TGTGCCTGGTATACGGGACAGGGGGCCTATGGCTACACCTTC
TRBV7-9	many	TRBJ2-3	TRBD2	CASSPRPGGGSTDTQYF	TGTGCCAGCAGCCCCCGACCGGGGGGGGGGAGCACAGATACGCAGTATTTT
TRBV27	many	TRBJ2-3	-	CASTSRVSGGTDTQYF	TGTGCCAGCACCTCACGGGTTAGCGGTGGCACAGATACGCAGTATTTT
TRBV5-1	-	TRBJ2-2	TRBD2	CASSDSGGPDTGELFF	TGCGCCAGCAGCGACAGCGGGGGGCCGGACACCGGGGAGCTGTTTTTT
TRBV25-1	-	TRBJ2-7	TRBD2	CASSQGLAGGRSYEQYF	TGTGCCAGCAGTCAGGGACTAGCGGGAGGCCGTTCCTACGAGCAGTACTTC
TRBV11-2	many	TRBJ1-2	-	CASSFGHFNYGYTF	TGTGCCAGCAGCTTCGGACATTTTAACTATGGCTACACCTTC
TRBV20-1	many	TRBJ2-7	TRBD2	CSARDLGTSDYEQYF	TGCAGTGCTAGAGATCTTGGGACTAGCGACTACGAGCAGTACTTC
TRBV6-1	many	TRBJ2-7	-	CASSWGRSYEQYF	TGTGCCAGCAGTTGGGGCCGCTCCTACGAGCAGTACTTC
TRBV6-5	-	TRBJ2-2	TRBD1	CASSSTGTGRTGELFF	TGTGCCAGCAGTTCAACAGGGACAGGGAGGACCGGGGAGCTGTTTTTT
TRBV19	many	TRBJ2-5	TRBD2	CASRGGAGEWETQYF	TGTGCCAGTAGGGGAGGCGCGGGAGAATGGGAGACCCAGTACTTC
TRBV11-2	many	TRBJ2-3	TRBD2	CASSLAPVSAGSTDTQYF	TGTGCCAGCAGCTTAGCCCCCGTTTCAGCGGGGAGCACAGATACGCAGTATTTT
TRBV3-1	many	TRBJ2-7	TRBD2	CASSIAGGHNEQYF	TGTGCCAGCAGCATAGCGGGGGGGCACAACGAGCAGTACTTC
TRBV30	many	TRBJ2-7	-	CAWSVPAPPYEQYF	TGTGCCTGGAGTGTACCAGCTCCCCCCTACGAGCAGTACTTC
TRBV2	many	TRBJ1-4	-	CASSDGRSNEKLFF	TGTGCCAGCAGCGACGGACGGTCTAATGAAAAACTGTTTTTT
TRBV5-1	once	TRBJ1-4	TRBD1	CASSPLRGTPEKLFF	TGCGCCAGCAGCCCCCTCAGGGGGACTCCCGAAAAACTGTTTTTT
TRBV7-9	many	TRBJ2-3	-	CASHTGHHGVTDTQYF	TGTGCCAGCCACACGGGCCACCATGGGGTGACAGATACGCAGTATTTT
TRBV5-4	-	TRBJ2-2	-	CASSFGAGETGELFF	TGTGCCAGCAGCTTCGGGGCAGGGGAGACCGGGGAGCTGTTTTTT
TRBV30	many	TRBJ2-7	-	CAWSGEDPSYEQYF	TGTGCCTGGAGCGGGGAAGATCCCTCCTACGAGCAGTACTTC
TRBV29-1	many	TRBJ1-2	-	CSVVVGNYGYTF	TGCAGCGTTGTGGTAGGGAACTATGGCTACACCTTC
TRBV2	few	TRBJ2-7	TRBD1	CASSGGQGLSYEQYF	TGTGCCAGCAGTGGGGGACAGGGGCTCTCCTACGAGCAGTACTTC
TRBV20-1	few	TRBJ1-6	-	CSASLPSYNSPLHF	TGCAGTGCTAGTTTGCCCTCCTATAATTCACCCCTCCACTTT
TRBV5-4	-	TRBJ2-5	TRBD2	CASSSPTSGREETQYF	TGTGCCAGCAGCTCACCGACTAGCGGGAGGGAAGAGACCCAGTACTTC
TRBV11-2	many	TRBJ1-1	-	CASSRERQTEAFF	TGTGCCAGCAGCCGGGAGCGTCAAACTGAAGCTTTCTTT
TRBV4-1	few	TRBJ2-5	TRBD2	CASSHQRGTSGGETQYF	TGCGCCAGCAGCCACCAACGAGGGACTAGCGGGGGAGAGACCCAGTACTTC
TRBV20-1	many	TRBJ2-5	TRBD1	CSAAGQGLQETQYF	TGCAGTGCAGCGGGACAGGGCCTCCAAGAGACCCAGTACTTC
TRBV7-8	many	TRBJ2-7	TRBD2	CASSWGLAGAHEQYF	TGTGCCAGCAGCTGGGGACTAGCGGGAGCCCACGAGCAGTACTTC
TRBV11-3	many	TRBJ1-1	-	CASSLRSMASEAFF	TGTGCCAGCAGCTTAAGATCTATGGCCTCTGAAGCTTTCTTT
TRBV12-3/TRBV12-4	many	TRBJ2-7	TRBD2	CASSPGTSGGYEQYF	TGTGCCAGCAGTCCCGGGACTAGCGGAGGCTACGAGCAGTACTTC
TRBV2	-	TRBJ1-2	-	CASSVQGYGYTF	TGTGCCAGCAGCGTACAGGGCTATGGCTACACCTTC
TRBV28	many	TRBJ2-2	-	CASSLIWGTGELFF	TGTGCCAGCAGTTTGATTTGGGGCACCGGGGAGCTGTTTTTT
TRBV28	many	TRBJ1-6	TRBD1	CASNYRDSLNSPLHF	TGTGCCAGCAACTACCGGGACAGCCTTAATTCACCCCTCCACTTT
TRBV9	-	TRBJ2-1	-	CASSVSGASEQFF	TGTGCCAGCAGCGTAAGTGGAGCGAGTGAGCAGTTCTTC
TRBV2	many	TRBJ2-7	-	CASRQEYEQYF	TGTGCCAGCAGGCAAGAATACGAGCAGTACTTC
TRBV19	many	TRBJ2-7	TRBD1	CASTAGTGEAYEQYF	TGTGCCAGTACCGCCGGGACAGGGGAAGCCTACGAGCAGTACTTC
TRBV29-1	many	TRBJ2-5	-	CSVGEETQYF	TGCAGCGTTGGGGAAGAGACCCAGTACTTC
TRBV20-1	-	TRBJ2-5	-	CSVLRAQETQYF	TGCAGTGTCCTGAGGGCACAAGAGACCCAGTACTTC
TRBV20-1	-	TRBJ1-2	-	CSARERLQINYGYTF	TGCAGTGCTAGAGAGAGACTTCAGATTAACTATGGCTACACCTTC
TRBV27	many	TRBJ2-7	-	CASSPREEYEQYF	TGTGCCAGCAGCCCACGTGAGGAATACGAGCAGTACTTC
TRBV7-2	few	TRBJ2-1	-	CASSLVSGAGYNEQFF	TGTGCCAGCAGCTTAGTATCGGGGGCGGGGTACAATGAGCAGTTCTTC
TRBV10-3	many	TRBJ2-7	-	CAISTGGAGYEQYF	TGTGCCATCAGTACAGGAGGGGCCGGCTACGAGCAGTACTTC
TRBV19	-	TRBJ1-6	-	CASQGSSPLHF	TGTGCCAGTCAGGGGTCTTCACCCCTCCACTTT
TRBV6-5	many	TRBJ2-3	TRBD2	CASSYLAGGPSDTQYF	TGTGCCAGCAGTTACCTAGCGGGAGGGCCGTCAGATACGCAGTATTTT
TRBV6-1	many	TRBJ2-7	-	CASSQGGTGVYEQYF	TGTGCCAGCAGCCAAGGCGGAACGGGAGTCTACGAGCAGTACTTC
TRBV24-1	many	TRBJ2-3	TRBD2	CATSGLGRAPSTDTQYF	TGTGCCACCAGCGGCCTTGGGAGGGCCCCTAGCACAGATACGCAGTATTTT
TRBV19	many	TRBJ1-2	TRBD1	CASSLQTGTAHYGYTF	TGTGCCAGTAGTTTACAAACCGGGACAGCCCACTATGGCTACACCTTC
TRBV11-3	-	TRBJ2-1	TRBD2	CASSQRGRLVYNEQFF	TGTGCCAGCAGCCAGCGGGGGAGACTAGTCTACAATGAGCAGTTCTTC
TRBV11-3	many	TRBJ1-3	-	CASSHRVDSGNTIYF	TGTGCCAGCAGCCACAGGGTAGACTCTGGAAACACCATATATTTT